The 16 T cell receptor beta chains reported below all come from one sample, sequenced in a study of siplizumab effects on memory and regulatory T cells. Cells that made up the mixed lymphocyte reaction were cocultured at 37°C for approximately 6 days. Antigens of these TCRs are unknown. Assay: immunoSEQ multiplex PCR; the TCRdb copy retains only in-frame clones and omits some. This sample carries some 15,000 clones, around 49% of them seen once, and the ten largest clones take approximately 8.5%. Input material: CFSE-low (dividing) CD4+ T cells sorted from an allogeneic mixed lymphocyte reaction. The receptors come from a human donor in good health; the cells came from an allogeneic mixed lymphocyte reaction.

CDR3 in amino acids: CASSPESLSPLHF. CDR3 sequence (DNA): TGTGCCAGCTCACCCGAATCCTTGTCACCCCTCCACTTT. V is TRBV18 and J is TRBJ1-6; no definite D call. V dropped 3 bases and J dropped 10 bases, with 10 bases sitting between them. Germline assignment: CDR1 KGHSH and CDR2 LQKENI. The CDR3 length is 13 residues.

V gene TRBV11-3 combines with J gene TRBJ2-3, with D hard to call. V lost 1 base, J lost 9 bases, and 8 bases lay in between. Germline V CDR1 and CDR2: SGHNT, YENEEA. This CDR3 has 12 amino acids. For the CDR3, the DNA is TGTGCCAGCAGCTTAGGTGGCTACACGCAGTATTTT. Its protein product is CASSLGGYTQYF. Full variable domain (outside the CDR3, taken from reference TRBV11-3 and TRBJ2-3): EAGVVQSPRYKIIEKKQPVAFWCNPISGHNTLYWYLQNLGQGPELLIRYENEEAVDDSQLPKDRFSAERLKGVDSTLKIQPAELGDSAVYLCASSLGGYTQYFGPGTRLTVL.

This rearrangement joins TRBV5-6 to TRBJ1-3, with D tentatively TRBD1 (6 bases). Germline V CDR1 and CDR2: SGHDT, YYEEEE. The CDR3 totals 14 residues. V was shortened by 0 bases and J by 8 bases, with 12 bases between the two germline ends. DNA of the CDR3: TGTGCCAGCAGCTTGGCTGACAGGAGGTACACCATATATTTT. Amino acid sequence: CASSLADRRYTIYF.

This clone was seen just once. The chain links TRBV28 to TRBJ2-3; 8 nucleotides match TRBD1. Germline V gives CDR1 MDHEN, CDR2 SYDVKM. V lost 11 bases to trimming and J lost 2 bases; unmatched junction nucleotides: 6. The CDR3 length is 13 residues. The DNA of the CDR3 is TGTGCCCTCCGTCAGGGGGCCACAGATACGCAGTATTTT. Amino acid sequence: CALRQGATDTQYF.

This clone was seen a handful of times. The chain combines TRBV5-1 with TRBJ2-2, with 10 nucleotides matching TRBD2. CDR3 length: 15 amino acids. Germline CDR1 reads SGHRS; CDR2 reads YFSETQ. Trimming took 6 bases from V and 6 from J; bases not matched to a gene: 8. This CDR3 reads CASKKPGLASGELFF. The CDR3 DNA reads TGCGCCAGCAAGAAGCCGGGACTAGCGTCCGGGGAGCTGTTTTTT.

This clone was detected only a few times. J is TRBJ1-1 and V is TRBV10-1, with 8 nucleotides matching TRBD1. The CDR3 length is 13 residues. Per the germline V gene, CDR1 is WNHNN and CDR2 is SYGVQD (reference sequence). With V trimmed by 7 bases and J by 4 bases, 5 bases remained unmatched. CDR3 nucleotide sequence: TGCGCCAGCACTTTCGGACAGGGCACTGAAGCTTTCTTT. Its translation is CASTFGQGTEAFF.

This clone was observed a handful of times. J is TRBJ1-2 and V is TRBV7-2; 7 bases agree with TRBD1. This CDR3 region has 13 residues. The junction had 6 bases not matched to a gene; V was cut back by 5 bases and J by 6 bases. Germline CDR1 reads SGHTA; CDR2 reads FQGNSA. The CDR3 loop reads CASSPQGGNGYTF. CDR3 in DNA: TGTGCCAGCAGCCCCCAGGGGGGGAATGGCTACACCTTC.

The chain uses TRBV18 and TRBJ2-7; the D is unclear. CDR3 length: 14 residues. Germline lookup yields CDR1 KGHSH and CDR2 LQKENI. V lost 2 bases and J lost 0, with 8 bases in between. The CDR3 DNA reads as TGTGCCAGCTCACCAAACAGAAACTCCTACGAGCAGTACTTC. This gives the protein CASSPNRNSYEQYF.

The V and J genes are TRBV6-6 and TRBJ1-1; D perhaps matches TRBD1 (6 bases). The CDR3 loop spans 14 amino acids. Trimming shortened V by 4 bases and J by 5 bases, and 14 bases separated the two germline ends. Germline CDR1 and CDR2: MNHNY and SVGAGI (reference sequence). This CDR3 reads CASSFQQGRTEAFF. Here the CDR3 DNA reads TGTGCCAGCAGTTTCCAACAGGGAAGGACTGAAGCTTTCTTT.

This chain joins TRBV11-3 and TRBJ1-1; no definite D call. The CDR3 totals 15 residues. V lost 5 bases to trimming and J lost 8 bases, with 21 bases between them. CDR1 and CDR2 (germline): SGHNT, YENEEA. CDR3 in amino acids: CASSQYKNGHAEAFF. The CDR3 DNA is TGTGCCAGCAGCCAATACAAAAATGGCCATGCCGAAGCTTTCTTT.

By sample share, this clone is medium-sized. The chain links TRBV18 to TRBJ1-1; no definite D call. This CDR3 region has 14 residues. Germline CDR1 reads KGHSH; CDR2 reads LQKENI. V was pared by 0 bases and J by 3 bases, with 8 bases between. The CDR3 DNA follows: TGTGCCAGCTCACCACCGTCAGTTGACACTGAAGCTTTCTTT. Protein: CASSPPSVDTEAFF.

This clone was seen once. This CDR3 reads CASSRDRGNTEAFF. As DNA, the CDR3 is TGTGCCAGTAGTAGAGACAGGGGGAACACTGAAGCTTTCTTT. The rearrangement uses TRBV19 and TRBJ1-1; TRBD1 aligns across 8 bases. J lost 1 base, V lost 4 bases, and 2 bases had no gene match. CDR3 length: 14 residues. Germline V CDR1 and CDR2: LNHDA, SQIVND (reference sequence).

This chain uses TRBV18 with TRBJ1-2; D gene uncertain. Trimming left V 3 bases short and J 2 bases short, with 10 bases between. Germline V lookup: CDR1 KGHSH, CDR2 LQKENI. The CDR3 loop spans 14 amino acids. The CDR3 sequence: CASSPFAQNYGYTF. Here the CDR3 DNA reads TGTGCCAGCTCACCTTTTGCACAGAACTATGGCTACACCTTC.

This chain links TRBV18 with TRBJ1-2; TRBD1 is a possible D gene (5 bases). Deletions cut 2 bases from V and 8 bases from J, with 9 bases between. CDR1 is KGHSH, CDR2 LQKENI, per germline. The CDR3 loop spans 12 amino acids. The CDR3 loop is CASSPGGEGYTF. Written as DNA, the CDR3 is TGTGCCAGCTCACCAGGGGGTGAAGGCTACACCTTC.

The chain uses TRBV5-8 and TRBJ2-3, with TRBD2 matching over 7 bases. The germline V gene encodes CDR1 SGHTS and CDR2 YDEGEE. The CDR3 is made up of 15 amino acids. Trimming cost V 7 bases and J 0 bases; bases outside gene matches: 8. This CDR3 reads CASSRSGGSTDTQYF. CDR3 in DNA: TGTGCCAGCTCCAGGTCGGGGGGAAGCACAGATACGCAGTATTTT.

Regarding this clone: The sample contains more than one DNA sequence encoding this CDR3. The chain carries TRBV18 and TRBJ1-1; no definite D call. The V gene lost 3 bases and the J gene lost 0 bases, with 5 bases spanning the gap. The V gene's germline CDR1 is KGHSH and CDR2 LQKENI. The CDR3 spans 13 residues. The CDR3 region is CASSPQMNTEAFF. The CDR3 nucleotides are TGTGCCAGCTCACCCCAAATGAACACTGAAGCTTTCTTT.